Presented here are 30 T cell receptor beta chains from one specimen sequenced in a study of blood T cell repertoires in COVID-19. Here immunoSEQ multiplex PCR was the method, and the copy in TCRdb shows in-frame clones only, minus some. The repertoire includes just under 350,000 clones, around nine tenths of them detected once, and just under 7.5% sits in the top ten. The sequencing sample was made of peripheral blood. These TCRs come from a woman aged 70-85 years with COVID-19, enrolled during active disease.

This clone has a single count. Other DNA sequences in this sample translate to the same CDR3. This chain joins TRBV2 and TRBJ1-4, with D possibly TRBD1 on 6 matching bases. CDR1 and CDR2 from the germline V gene are SNHLY and FYNNEI. The germline V and J ends were trimmed by 2 bases and 5 bases, with 9 bases remaining between them. The CDR3 is 14 amino acids. The CDR3 DNA is TGTGCCAGCAGTGAACAGGGGAGAAATGAAAAACTGTTTTTT. This codes for CASSEQGRNEKLFF.

The sample holds one count of this clone. This chain uses TRBV10-3 with TRBJ2-1; D remains unclear. V lost 2 bases and J lost 6, with 8 bases in between. The CDR3 totals 13 residues. CDR1 is ENHRY and CDR2 is SYGVKD in the germline V gene. CDR3 sequence: CAISEPPVNEQFF. In DNA, the CDR3 is TGTGCCATCAGTGAGCCCCCCGTCAATGAGCAGTTCTTC.

Here the CDR3 DNA reads TGTGCCAGCAGCTTAGAGGGACAGGGGTCGCCCGGGGAGCTGTTTTTT. This codes for CASSLEGQGSPGELFF. This chain links TRBV7-9 with TRBJ2-2; TRBD1 matches at 10 bases. CDR1 and CDR2 from the germline V gene are SEHNR and FQNEAQ (reference sequence). After removal of 1 base from V and 6 bases from J, the junction contained 5 bases not matched to a gene. CDR3 length: 16 amino acids.

This clone was observed once. This sequence joins TRBV28 and TRBJ1-3; D is unresolved. This CDR3 contains 15 residues. Trimming removed 4 bases at V and 0 bases at J, with 10 bases between. In germline, CDR1 is MDHEN, CDR2 SYDVKM. CDR3 DNA sequence: TGTGCCAGCAGTTACTACGAGGGCTCTGGAAACACCATATATTTT. Its protein product is CASSYYEGSGNTIYF.

The chain couples TRBV18 to TRBJ2-7; 8 bases map to TRBD1. Trimming cost V 3 bases and J 5 bases; bases outside gene matches: 6. The germline gives CDR1 KGHSH, CDR2 LQKENI. The CDR3 length is 14 residues. The CDR3 DNA reads as TGTGCCAGCTCACCCCCGACAGGGGATCACGAGCAGTACTTC. Its protein product is CASSPPTGDHEQYF. The full variable domain, with the rest looked up from reference TRBV18 and TRBJ2-7, is NAGVMQNPRHLVRRRGQEARLRCSPMKGHSHVYWYRQLPEEGLKFMVYLQKENIIDESGMPKERFSAEFPKEGPSILRIQQVVRGDSAAYFCASSPPTGDHEQYFGPGTRLTVT.

Concerning this clone: Distinct nucleotide sequences in the sample also encode this CDR3. This sequence joins TRBV18 and TRBJ2-7; TRBD1 matches 12 bases. The CDR3 extends over 15 amino acids. The J segment lost 2 bases and the V segment lost 3 bases, leaving 2 bases of the junction unmatched. Germline lookup yields CDR1 KGHSH and CDR2 LQKENI. CDR3 sequence reads: CASSPGTGGPYEQYF. CDR3 in DNA: TGTGCCAGCTCACCTGGGACAGGGGGCCCCTACGAGCAGTACTTC.

The V gene is TRBV23-1, the J gene TRBJ1-2; 7 nucleotides agree with TRBD1. TRBV23-1 belongs to the ORF category, with a function that is uncertain. The CDR3 is 15 amino acids. Losses at the gene ends were 6 bases for V and 5 bases for J; bases not matched to a gene: 12. The CDR3 protein is CASSPGGTAEYGYTF. The CDR3 DNA is TGCGCCAGCAGCCCCGGTGGGACAGCAGAATATGGCTACACCTTC.

The chain combines TRBV2 with TRBJ1-4; D perhaps matches TRBD1 (5 bases). Germline loops: CDR1 SNHLY, CDR2 FYNNEI. V shed 6 bases and J shed 3 bases, with 14 bases lying between them. The CDR3 is made up of 15 amino acids. CDR3 coding DNA: TGTGCCAGCAGCCAAGAGGACAAGGCTAATGAAAAACTGTTTTTT. Translation gives CASSQEDKANEKLFF. The full variable domain, rest sourced from reference TRBV2 and TRBJ1-4, is EPEVTQTPSHQVTQMGQEVILRCVPISNHLYFYWYRQILGQKVEFLVSFYNNEISEKSEIFDDQFSVERPDGSNFTLKIRSTKLEDSAMYFCASSQEDKANEKLFFGSGTQLSVL.

This clone is a singleton in its sample. A read error may account for a junction end that differs from germline. The chain recombines TRBV5-8 with TRBJ2-5; a weak D match, TRBD1 (6 bases). There are 14 residues in the CDR3. Germline CDR1 is SGHTS and CDR2 is YDEGEE. The CDR3 nucleotides read TGTGCCGGCAGCTTGGAGACAGGCTTGGAGACCCAGTACTTC. It codes for CAGSLETGLETQYF.

V usage is TRBV20-1 and J usage is TRBJ2-2; 11 nucleotides agree with TRBD2. V lost 3 bases to trimming and J lost 5 bases; unmatched junction nucleotides: 5. Germline CDR1 is DFQATT and CDR2 is SNEGSKA (reference sequence). The CDR3 covers 15 residues. The CDR3: CSASSGGAGTGELFF. CDR3 DNA: TGCAGTGCTAGTAGCGGGGGGGCCGGTACCGGGGAGCTGTTTTTT.

This clone was recorded only once. This rearrangement joins TRBV30 to TRBJ1-6, with 7 bases aligning to TRBD1. The CDR3 covers 18 residues. V trimming: 1 base; J trimming: 7 bases; junction bases outside the gene matches: 16. From germline, CDR1 is GTSNPN and CDR2 SVGIG (reference sequence). As DNA, the CDR3 is TGTGCCTGGAGTGCAAGAGCGCCGAGGGGACAGTTGAATTCACCCCTCCACTTT. Its protein is CAWSARAPRGQLNSPLHF.

The V call is TRBV11-2, the J call TRBJ2-5, with D tentatively TRBD2 (5 bases). Germline assignment: CDR1 SGHAT and CDR2 FQNNGV. This CDR3 has 16 residues. V lost 7 bases, J lost 4 bases, and 22 bases lay in between. In DNA, the CDR3 is TGTGCCAGCACCCGGTCGGGGTTGCGGGTAGTAGAGACCCAGTACTTC. Amino acid sequence: CASTRSGLRVVETQYF.

The chain links TRBV27 to TRBJ1-3; TRBD1 matches at 8 bases. The CDR3 covers 17 residues. The V segment lost 4 bases and the J segment 5 bases; nucleotides outside the gene matches: 13. From germline, CDR1 is MNHEY and CDR2 SMNVEV (reference sequence). The CDR3 region is CASSSSLGQGRRNTIYF. In nucleotides, the CDR3 is TGTGCCAGCAGTTCGAGCCTTGGACAGGGCCGACGAAACACCATATATTTT.

This clone was seen a handful of times. CDR3 sequence reads: CASSSGGATEAFF. The CDR3 region has the DNA TGTGCCAGCAGCTCTGGGGGGGCCACTGAAGCTTTCTTT. The chain recombines TRBV7-2 with TRBJ1-1; weak D call: TRBD1 (6 bases). This CDR3 contains 13 residues. Deletions cut 4 bases from V and 4 bases from J, with 10 bases between. CDR1 and CDR2 (germline): SGHTA, FQGNSA.

The DNA of the CDR3 is TGTGCCAGTAACGCAGGGGGGTTGAATGAGCAGTTCTTC. It specifies CASNAGGLNEQFF. This rearrangement joins TRBV19 to TRBJ2-1; a possible D gene is TRBD1 (7 bases). Trimming left V 7 bases short and J 7 bases short, with 14 bases between. Germline V lookup: CDR1 LNHDA, CDR2 SQIVND (reference sequence). The CDR3 is 13 amino acids.

The chain links TRBV2 to TRBJ2-1; possibly TRBD1 for D (5 bases). CDR1 and CDR2 (germline): SNHLY, FYNNEI. CDR3 length equals 15 residues. The germline V and J ends were trimmed by 7 bases and 7 bases, with 20 bases remaining between them. CDR3 sequence: CASNHVPTGGNEQFF. The DNA of the CDR3 is TGTGCCAGCAATCATGTACCAACAGGTGGGAATGAGCAGTTCTTC.

The chain recombines TRBV7-9 with TRBJ1-1; D might be TRBD1 (6 bases). The length of the CDR3 is 14 residues. Between the trimmed V and J ends, which lost 2 bases and 7 bases, there was a span of 14 bases. Germline assignment: CDR1 SEHNR and CDR2 FQNEAQ (reference sequence). The CDR3 loop reads CASSLFDRIDEAFF. The DNA for the CDR3 is TGTGCCAGCAGCTTATTCGACAGGATCGATGAAGCTTTCTTT.

The chain employs TRBV4-3 and TRBJ1-2; 8 positions match TRBD1. Germline CDR1 and CDR2: LGHNA and YSLEER. The V segment lost 0 bases and the J segment 4 bases; nucleotides outside the gene matches: 7. This CDR3 region has 16 residues. The CDR3 spells CASSQEFGDRIYGYTF. CDR3 bases: TGCGCCAGCAGCCAAGAATTCGGGGACAGGATCTATGGCTACACCTTC.

The chain employs TRBV9 and TRBJ2-7; TRBD2 aligns across 8 bases. This CDR3 comprises 14 residues. Trimming at V came to 6 bases and at J to 0 bases, leaving 5 bases not matched to a gene. Germline CDR1 and CDR2: SGDLS and YYNGEE. The CDR3 DNA is TGTGCCAGCAATCAAGCGGGGGACTCCTACGAGCAGTACTTC. Protein: CASNQAGDSYEQYF.

The chain combines TRBV4-3 with TRBJ2-4; 12 bases agree with TRBD2. With V trimmed by 0 bases and J by 3 bases, 6 bases remained unmatched. This CDR3 has 18 residues. CDR1 and CDR2 (germline): LGHNA, YSLEER. CDR3 coding DNA: TGCGCCAGCAGCCAAGATTGGCCTAGCGGGGGGGGCAAAAACATTCAGTACTTC. It is translated as CASSQDWPSGGGKNIQYF.

The V and J genes are TRBV10-3 and TRBJ2-7; D gene ambiguous. Trimming shortened V by 5 bases and J by 6 bases, and 20 bases separated the two germline ends. This CDR3 has 15 amino acids. In germline, CDR1 is ENHRY, CDR2 SYGVKD. The CDR3 is CAISSSPTSGGEQYF. The CDR3 bases are TGTGCCATCAGTTCCAGCCCGACCTCTGGCGGCGAGCAGTACTTC.

This chain uses TRBV6-6 with TRBJ1-2; D is perhaps TRBD1 (5 bases). The V gene's germline CDR1 is MNHNY and CDR2 SVGAGI (reference sequence). The V gene lost 6 bases and the J gene lost 4 bases, with 15 bases spanning the gap. This CDR3 contains 14 residues. For the CDR3, the DNA is TGTGCCAGCAGAAACGGAGGGGAGGCCTATGGCTACACCTTC. Translation gives CASRNGGEAYGYTF.

The rearrangement joins TRBV5-1 to TRBJ2-5; a possible D gene is TRBD1 (5 bases). The CDR3 totals 14 residues. Between the trimmed V and J ends, which lost 2 bases and 2 bases, there was a span of 10 bases. Germline V gives CDR1 SGHRS, CDR2 YFSETQ. DNA of the CDR3: TGCGCCAGCAGCTTTACAGGCTTTCAAGAGACCCAGTACTTC. It yields the protein CASSFTGFQETQYF.

The chain links TRBV13 to TRBJ1-5; D remains unclear. The CDR3 has 12 residues. CDR1 PRHDT and CDR2 FYEKMQ come from the germline V gene (reference sequence). V lost 5 bases to trimming and J lost 5 bases, with 7 bases between them. CDR3 amino acids: CASSLRDQPQHF. As DNA, the CDR3 is TGTGCCAGCAGCCTGCGAGATCAGCCCCAGCATTTT.

The CDR3 DNA sequence: TGTGCCAGCAGGGGGACTAGCGGGGGGTATTACTCCTACAATGAGCAGTTCTTC. Residues: CASRGTSGGYYSYNEQFF. This chain connects TRBV2 to TRBJ2-1, with TRBD2 matching over 15 bases. Germline CDR1 is SNHLY and CDR2 is FYNNEI. The CDR3 consists of 18 residues. V lost 6 bases to trimming and J lost 0 bases; unmatched junction nucleotides: 6.

The V call is TRBV6-5, the J call TRBJ2-2; TRBD1 agrees at 9 bases. Germline V lookup: CDR1 MNHEY, CDR2 SVGAGI. The CDR3 length is 15 residues. V was pared by 6 bases and J by 6 bases, with 8 bases of the junction left unmatched. CDR3: CASREPGQGPGELFF. The CDR3 DNA sequence: TGTGCCAGCAGGGAGCCGGGACAGGGTCCCGGGGAGCTGTTTTTT.

V gene TRBV6-4 combines with J gene TRBJ1-1, with D possibly matching TRBD1 (6 bases). The CDR3 length is 13 residues. The V end was cut by 4 bases, the J end by 0 bases, with 6 bases between. CDR1 and CDR2 (germline): MRHNA, SNTAGT. The CDR3 is CASSAGVNTEAFF. In DNA form, the CDR3 reads TGTGCCAGCAGTGCAGGGGTGAACACTGAAGCTTTCTTT.

This chain connects TRBV28 to TRBJ1-6, with TRBD1 matching over 10 bases. The germline V gene encodes CDR1 MDHEN and CDR2 SYDVKM. The CDR3 is 15 amino acids. With 2 bases clipped from V and 13 bases from J, the junction kept 8 bases outside the gene matches. The CDR3 reads CASSLRAGQGSPLHF. DNA of the CDR3: TGTGCCAGCAGTTTAAGGGCGGGACAGGGGTCGCCCCTCCACTTT.

The chain recombines TRBV2 with TRBJ1-2; the D gene is possibly TRBD1 (5 bases). The V gene's germline CDR1 is SNHLY and CDR2 FYNNEI. Trimming took 3 bases from V and 7 from J, leaving 12 bases between them. This CDR3 is built from 13 residues. CDR3 sequence: CASSEGPQAGYTF. The CDR3 bases are TGTGCCAGCAGTGAGGGGCCCCAGGCTGGCTACACCTTC.

This clone is a singleton in its sample. V usage is TRBV30 and J usage is TRBJ1-1; D gene ambiguous. The CDR3 is made up of 13 amino acids. Germline values: CDR1 GTSNPN, CDR2 SVGIG (reference sequence). CDR3 region: CGGGRNRDTEAFF. In DNA form, the CDR3 reads TGTGGAGGCGGGCGGAACCGGGACACTGAAGCTTTCTTT.